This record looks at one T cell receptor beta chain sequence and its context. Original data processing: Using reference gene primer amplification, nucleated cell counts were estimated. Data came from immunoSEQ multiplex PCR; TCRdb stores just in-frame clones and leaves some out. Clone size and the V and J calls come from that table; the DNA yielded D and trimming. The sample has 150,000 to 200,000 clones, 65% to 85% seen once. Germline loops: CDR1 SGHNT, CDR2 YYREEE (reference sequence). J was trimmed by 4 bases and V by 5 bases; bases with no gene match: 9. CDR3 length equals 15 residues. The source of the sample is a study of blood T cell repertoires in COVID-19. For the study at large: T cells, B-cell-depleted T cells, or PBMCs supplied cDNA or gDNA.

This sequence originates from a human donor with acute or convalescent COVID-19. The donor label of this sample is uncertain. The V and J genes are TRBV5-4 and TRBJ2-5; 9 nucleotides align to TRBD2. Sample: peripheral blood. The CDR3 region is CASSSIAGARETQYF. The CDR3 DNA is TGTGCCAGCAGTTCCATAGCGGGAGCGAGAGAGACCCAGTACTTC. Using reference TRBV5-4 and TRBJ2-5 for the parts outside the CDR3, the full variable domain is ETGVTQSPTHLIKTRGQQVTLRCSSQSGHNTVSWYQQALGQGPQFIFQYYREEENGRGNFPPRFSGLQFPNYSSELNVNALELDDSALYLCASSSIAGARETQYFGPGTRLLVL.